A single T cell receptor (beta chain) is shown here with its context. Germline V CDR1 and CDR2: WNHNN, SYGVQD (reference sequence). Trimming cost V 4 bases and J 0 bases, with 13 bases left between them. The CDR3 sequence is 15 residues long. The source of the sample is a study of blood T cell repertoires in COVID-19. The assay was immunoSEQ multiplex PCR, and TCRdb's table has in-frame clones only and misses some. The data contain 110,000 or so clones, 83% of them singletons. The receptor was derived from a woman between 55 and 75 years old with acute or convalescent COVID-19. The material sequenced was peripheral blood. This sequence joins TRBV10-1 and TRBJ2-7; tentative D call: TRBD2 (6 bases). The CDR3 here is CASSVGAGPSYEQYF. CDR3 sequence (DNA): TGCGCCAGCAGTGTAGGAGCGGGTCCCTCCTACGAGCAGTACTTC.